This passage covers 2 T cell receptor beta chains from one sample sequenced in a study of blood T cell repertoires in COVID-19. Clones were sequenced by immunoSEQ multiplex PCR, and TCRdb holds only the in-frame ones, with some missing. The sample includes roughly 160,000 clones, 84% of them seen just once. The sample consisted of peripheral blood. The origin of the receptors is a woman of 80 years or more with COVID-19, enrolled during active disease.

The chain joins TRBV30 to TRBJ1-5; 11 bases align to TRBD1. The length of the CDR3 is 14 residues. V lost 2 bases to trimming and J lost 6 bases; unmatched junction nucleotides: 3. Germline lookup yields CDR1 GTSNPN and CDR2 SVGIG (reference sequence). Written as DNA, the CDR3 is TGTGCCTGGAGTTGGACAGGGGGCGGTCAGCCCCAGCATTTT. Translating gives CAWSWTGGGQPQHF.

V and J are TRBV30 and TRBJ1-6, with 10 bases aligning to TRBD1. The J segment lost 10 bases and the V segment lost 7 bases, leaving 7 bases of the junction unmatched. The length of the CDR3 is 13 residues. The V gene's germline CDR1 is GTSNPN and CDR2 SVGIG (reference sequence). DNA of the CDR3: TGTGCCTCACGGGACAGGGGAACCTCACCCCTCCACTTT. This codes for CASRDRGTSPLHF.